What follows describes a single T cell receptor beta chain. Many counts were recorded for this clonotype. It has no known antigen specificity. Base qualities are not recorded, but no much larger clone differs from it by a single base. This specimen comes from a study of patients with pleural tuberculosis (dated by TCRdb to between 2014 and 2016). Sequencing used an Illumina Genome Analyzer IIx. TCRdb handled the public reads itself, with Q25 trimming in fastp and clone calling in MiXCR, and kept productive beta chains. Every entry covers one CDR3 protein and lists the most common genes and DNA from its rows. The table for this sample lists about 50,000 distinct CDR3 sequences; around 7% of them were counted only once. In total, the top ten clones hold around 15% of the sample. The CDR3, from cysteine to phenylalanine, totals 15 residues. Only CDR3 DNA remains: 45 bases, in frame from the first base. V trim: 4 bases; J trim: 7 bases; unmatched bases: 10.

This clonotype was obtained from a human donor with pleural tuberculosis. The V and J segments used are TRBV12-3 or TRBV12-4 and TRBJ1-2, with TRBD1 matching 9 junction bases. The CDR3 has the sequence CASSSRYRGQAGYTF. The DNA is TGTGCCAGCAGTTCGCGTTACAGGGGGCAGGCTGGCTACACCTTC.